One and the same sample provided the 18 T cell receptor beta chains below, sequenced in a study of shared clonotypes between healthy human individuals. This table comes from immunoSEQ multiplex PCR, and its TCRdb copy is limited to in-frame clones, with some not included. The sample lists about 1 million clones; 70% to 80% were seen once. The sample comprised memory CD4+ T cells sorted from blood. This sample's subset: CD45RA-negative fraction. Every receptor here comes from a man in his late teens or twenties in good health.

V usage is TRBV30 and J usage is TRBJ2-7, with a tentative D call TRBD2 (5 bases). Germline lookup yields CDR1 GTSNPN and CDR2 SVGIG (reference sequence). The CDR3 has 17 amino acids. The germline V and J ends were trimmed by 1 base and 0 bases, with 19 bases remaining between them. The CDR3 region has the DNA TGTGCCTGGAGTGCTTTGTCCCTCGTCCGGGGCTCCTACGAGCAGTACTTC. It specifies CAWSALSLVRGSYEQYF.

This chain connects TRBV5-1 to TRBJ2-5; perhaps D is TRBD1 or TRBD2 (5 bases each). The CDR3 is 14 residues long. Germline V lookup: CDR1 SGHRS, CDR2 YFSETQ. The V end was cut by 0 bases, the J end by 9 bases, with 15 bases between. CDR3 DNA: TGCGCCAGCAGCTTGGATCTGGGGGAGAAGGCCCAGTACTTC. This translates into CASSLDLGEKAQYF.

This rearrangement joins TRBV18 to TRBJ1-1; perhaps TRBD1 as D (5 bases). Germline loops: CDR1 KGHSH, CDR2 LQKENI. This CDR3 spans 15 amino acids. Trimming took 1 base from V and 1 from J, leaving 10 bases between them. The CDR3 nucleotides are TGTGCCAGCTCACCACTAGGACAAGCGAACACTGAAGCTTTCTTT. Translating gives CASSPLGQANTEAFF.

The chain is built from TRBV29-1 and TRBJ2-5; D might be TRBD1 (6 bases). The CDR3 extends over 15 amino acids. Germline CDR1 is SQVTM and CDR2 is ANQGSEA. V shed 5 bases and J shed 5 bases, with 21 bases lying between them. The CDR3 here is CSVRPQTGLWETQYF. The CDR3 DNA is TGCAGCGTTCGCCCCCAAACAGGGCTCTGGGAGACCCAGTACTTC.

Turning to this clone: A much larger clone lies a single base off, so this may be a read error. Other nucleotide sequences in the sample specify the same CDR3. This rearrangement joins TRBV5-1 to TRBJ1-1, with 9 bases lining up with TRBD1. The CDR3 is 15 amino acids. The germline gives CDR1 SGHRS, CDR2 YFSETQ. J lost 1 base, V lost 0 bases, and 1 base had no gene match. CDR3 loop: CASSLVQGANTEAFF. In nucleotides, the CDR3 is TGCGCCAGCAGCTTGGTACAGGGGGCGAACACTGAAGCTTTCTTT.

This clone was seen once. The gene calls are TRBV7-8 and TRBJ2-7; 7 positions agree with TRBD1. Trimming removed 4 bases from V and 5 bases from J; junction bases left unmatched: 14. Germline assignment: CDR1 SGHVS and CDR2 FQNEAQ. CDR3 length: 16 amino acids. The CDR3, as DNA: TGTGCCAGCAGCTCACCGACAGGGAAAGGGATGGACGAGCAGTACTTC. Protein product: CASSSPTGKGMDEQYF.

The CDR3 here is CASSILAGGYNEQFF. CDR3 sequence (DNA): TGTGCCAGCAGTATACTAGCGGGGGGGTACAATGAGCAGTTCTTC. The V gene is TRBV28, the J gene TRBJ2-1; TRBD2 agrees at 13 bases. Germline V gene lookup returns CDR1 MDHEN and CDR2 SYDVKM. V gave up 5 bases and J gave up 4 bases; unmatched junction bases: 2. CDR3 length equals 15 residues.

The chain links TRBV4-1 to TRBJ1-1, with D possibly TRBD1 on 6 matching bases. Germline V gives CDR1 MGHRA, CDR2 YSYEKL. The CDR3 runs to 15 residues. V lost 4 bases to trimming and J lost 1 base, with 13 bases between them. This chain's CDR3 is CASSRSLGGNTEAFF. The CDR3 bases are TGCGCCAGCAGCCGGAGCCTAGGGGGGAACACTGAAGCTTTCTTT.

V gene TRBV5-4 combines with J gene TRBJ1-6, with D maybe TRBD1 (5 bases). The CDR3 spans 16 residues. Germline V lookup: CDR1 SGHNT, CDR2 YYREEE (reference sequence). V shed 2 bases and J shed 3 bases, with 12 bases lying between them. DNA for the CDR3: TGTGCCAGCAGCTTTCCGGGGGAAGGCTATAATTCACCCCTCCACTTT. The encoded protein is CASSFPGEGYNSPLHF.

This sequence joins TRBV28 and TRBJ1-1; TRBD1 agrees at 9 bases. CDR1 MDHEN and CDR2 SYDVKM come from the germline V gene. CDR3 length: 15 residues. V dropped 5 bases and J dropped 7; count of bases not matched to a gene: 11. CDR3 amino acids: CASSLGTGRVFEAFF. CDR3 in DNA: TGTGCCAGCAGTCTTGGGACAGGGAGGGTCTTTGAAGCTTTCTTT.

The rearrangement uses TRBV30 and TRBJ2-1, with TRBD1 as a possible D gene (5 bases). This CDR3 has 14 residues. Germline V gene data show CDR1 as GTSNPN and CDR2 as SVGIG (reference sequence). V lost 4 bases and J lost 3, with 13 bases in between. The CDR3 nucleotides read TGTGCCTGGAAAGGGGAAACCCGCTACAATGAGCAGTTCTTC. This gives the protein CAWKGETRYNEQFF.

Comment on this clone: The same CDR3 arises from other DNA sequences in this sample as well. The rearrangement uses TRBV15 and TRBJ2-2; D might be TRBD2 (5 bases). The CDR3 loop spans 15 amino acids. V lost 3 bases to trimming and J lost 7 bases, with 15 bases between them. Per germline, CDR1 LNHNV and CDR2 YYDKDF (reference sequence). CDR3 coding DNA: TGTGCCACCAGCAGGGCTAGTGGGAGCCTCGGGGAGCTGTTTTTT. It specifies CATSRASGSLGELFF.

V is TRBV27 and J is TRBJ2-2; a possible D gene is TRBD1 (6 bases). Deletions cut 5 bases from V and 4 bases from J, with 14 bases between. From germline, CDR1 is MNHEY and CDR2 SMNVEV (reference sequence). This CDR3 has 15 residues. The CDR3 reads CASSTYRVGTGELFF. The DNA of the CDR3 is TGTGCCAGCAGTACCTACAGGGTTGGCACCGGGGAGCTGTTTTTT.

For the CDR3, the DNA is TGTGCCAGCTTTAATGGTCCTAACTATGGCTACACCTTC. As protein: CASFNGPNYGYTF. The chain is built from TRBV5-8 and TRBJ1-2; D is unresolved. The CDR3 has 13 amino acids. V was pared by 7 bases and J by 0 bases, with 10 bases between. The germline CDR1 and CDR2 sequences are SGHTS and YDEGEE.

This chain uses TRBV6-5 with TRBJ2-1; D may be TRBD1 or TRBD2 (5 bases each). The V end lost 7 bases, the J end lost 6 bases, and 19 bases lay between the germline ends. CDR1 is MNHEY, CDR2 SVGAGI, per germline. This CDR3 contains 15 residues. The CDR3 spells CASTAGTPRTNEQFF. CDR3 coding DNA: TGTGCCAGCACCGCCGGGACCCCGAGAACCAATGAGCAGTTCTTC.

V gene TRBV4-3 combines with J gene TRBJ2-3, with a weak D call TRBD2 (5 bases). The CDR3 runs to 17 residues. The V end lost 0 bases, the J end lost 2 bases, and 15 bases lay between the germline ends. CDR1 and CDR2 (germline): LGHNA, YSLEER. DNA of the CDR3: TGCGCCAGCAGCCAAGATGGGAGCGGAAGCTTCACAGATACGCAGTATTTT. This codes for CASSQDGSGSFTDTQYF.

The genes are TRBV4-3 and TRBJ2-3; 13 nucleotides line up with TRBD2. J lost 1 base, V lost 4 bases, and 5 bases had no gene match. The germline gives CDR1 LGHNA, CDR2 YSLEER. The CDR3 contains 17 residues. The CDR3 is CASSRGLAGAGTDTQYF. CDR3 DNA sequence: TGCGCCAGCAGCCGAGGACTAGCGGGAGCGGGCACAGATACGCAGTATTTT.

The chain joins TRBV7-6 to TRBJ1-5; D may be TRBD1 (5 bases). V lost 5 bases and J lost 1, with 21 bases in between. Per the germline V gene, CDR1 is SGHVS and CDR2 is FNYEAQ. CDR3 length: 18 amino acids. DNA for the CDR3: TGTGCCAGCAGCCGAGGCGCACAAGGGGTTCAAAGCAATCAGCCCCAGCATTTT. This translates into CASSRGAQGVQSNQPQHF.